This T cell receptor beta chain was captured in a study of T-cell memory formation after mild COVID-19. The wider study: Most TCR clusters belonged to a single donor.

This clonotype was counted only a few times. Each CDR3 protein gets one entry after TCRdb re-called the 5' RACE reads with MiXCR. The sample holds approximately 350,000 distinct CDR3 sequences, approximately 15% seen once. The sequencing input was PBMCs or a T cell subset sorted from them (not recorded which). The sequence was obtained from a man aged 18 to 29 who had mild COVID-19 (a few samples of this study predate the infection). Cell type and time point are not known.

CDR3: CASSEGYGNTEAFF. The CDR3 region has the DNA TGTGCCAGCAGTGAAGGGTATGGGAACACTGAAGCTTTCTTT. The genes are TRBV6-1 and TRBJ1-1, with D hard to call. Germline lookup yields CDR1 MNHNS and CDR2 SASEGT. The length of the CDR3 is 14 residues. Trimming stripped 1 base from V and 1 base from J, with 7 bases between.